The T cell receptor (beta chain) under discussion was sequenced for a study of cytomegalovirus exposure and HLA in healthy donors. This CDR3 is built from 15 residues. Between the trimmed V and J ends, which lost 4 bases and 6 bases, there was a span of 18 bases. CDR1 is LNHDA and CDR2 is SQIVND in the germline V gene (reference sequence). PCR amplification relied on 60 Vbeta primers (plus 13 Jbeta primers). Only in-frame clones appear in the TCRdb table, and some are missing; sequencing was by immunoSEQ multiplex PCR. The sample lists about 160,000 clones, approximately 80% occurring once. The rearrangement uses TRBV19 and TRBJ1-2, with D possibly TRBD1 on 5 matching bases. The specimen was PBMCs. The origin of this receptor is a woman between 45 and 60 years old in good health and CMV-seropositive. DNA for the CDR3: TGTGCCAGTAGTACTCCGACGTGGGGGGAAGATGGCTACACCTTC. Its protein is CASSTPTWGEDGYTF.